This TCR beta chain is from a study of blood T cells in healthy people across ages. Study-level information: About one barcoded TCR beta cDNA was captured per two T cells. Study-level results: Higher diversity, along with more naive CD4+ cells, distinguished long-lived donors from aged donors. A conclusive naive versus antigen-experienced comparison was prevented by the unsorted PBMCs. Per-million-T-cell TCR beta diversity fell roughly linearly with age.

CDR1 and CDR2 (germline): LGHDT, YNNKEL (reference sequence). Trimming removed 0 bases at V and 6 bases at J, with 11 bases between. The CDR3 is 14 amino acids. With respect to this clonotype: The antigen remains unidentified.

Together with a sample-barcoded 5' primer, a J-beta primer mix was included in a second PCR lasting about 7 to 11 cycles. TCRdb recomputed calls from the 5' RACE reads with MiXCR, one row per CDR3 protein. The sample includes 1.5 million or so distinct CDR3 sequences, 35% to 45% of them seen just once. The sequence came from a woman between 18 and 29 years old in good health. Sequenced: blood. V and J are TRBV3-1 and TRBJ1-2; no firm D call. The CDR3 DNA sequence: TGTGCCAGCAGCCAAGAAGGTGGGAACGATGGCTACACCTTC. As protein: CASSQEGGNDGYTF.